The source of this T cell receptor beta chain is a study of blood T cell repertoires in COVID-19. Across the study: PBMCs, B-cell-depleted T cells, or T cells provided the cDNA or gDNA that made up the material.

This clone was seen only once. CDR1 MNHEY and CDR2 SVGAGI come from the germline V gene. The CDR3 spans 14 residues. Trimming removed 8 bases from V and 6 bases from J; junction bases left unmatched: 8. Under the authors' procedure: Nucleated cell counts were estimated from reference gene primer amplification. Repertoires were generated with immunoSEQ multiplex PCR, while TCRdb's copy carries only in-frame clones and drops some. V, J and clone size derive from that table, while D and trimming were established from the DNA sequence. The sample contains tens of thousands of clones, around 80% of which appear only once.

The chain carries TRBV6-5 and TRBJ2-3; 10 bases align to TRBD1. This TCR was recovered from a man aged 45-60 years with COVID-19, enrolled during active disease. Input material: peripheral blood. CDR3 protein: CASSRTGGWDTQYF. For the CDR3, the DNA is TGTGCCAGCTCTCGGACAGGGGGTTGGGATACGCAGTATTTT.